Ten or more counts support the clone carrying this T cell receptor beta chain. The data are from a study of T cells in Graves' hyperthyroidism and ophthalmopathy. TCR beta CDR3 region amplification was performed from RNA transcripts. Using the HTBI primer set, a first-round RT-PCR was run on the TCR CDR3. TCRdb passed the multiplex PCR reads through MiXCR, listing each CDR3 protein once. The sample has about 500,000 distinct CDR3 sequences; over 15% are singletons. The sequenced sample was blood. The TCR originated in a woman aged 18 to 35 with Graves' hyperthyroidism.

The CDR3 sequence is CSVEEGEPRTDTQYF. DNA of the CDR3: TGCAGCGTTGAAGAAGGGGAACCGCGCACAGATACGCAGTATTTT. The chain uses TRBV29-1 and TRBJ2-3, with a possible D match to TRBD1 (5 bases). Germline V lookup: CDR1 SQVTM, CDR2 ANQGSEA. The CDR3 spans 15 residues. V shed 0 bases and J shed 1 base, with 11 bases lying between them.